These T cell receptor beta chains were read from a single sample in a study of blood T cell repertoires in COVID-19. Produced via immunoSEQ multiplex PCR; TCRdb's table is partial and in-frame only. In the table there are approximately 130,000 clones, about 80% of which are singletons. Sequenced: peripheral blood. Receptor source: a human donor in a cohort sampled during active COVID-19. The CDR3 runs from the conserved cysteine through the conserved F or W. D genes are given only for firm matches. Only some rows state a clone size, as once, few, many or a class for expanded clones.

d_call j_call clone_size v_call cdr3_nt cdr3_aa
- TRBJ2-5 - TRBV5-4 TGTGCCAGCAGCTCCTGGACAGAACAAGAGACCCAGTACTTC CASSSWTEQETQYF
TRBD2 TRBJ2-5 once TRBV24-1 TGTGCCACCCGACCCGCGGGAGGCGGGGAGACCCAGTACTTC CATRPAGGGETQYF
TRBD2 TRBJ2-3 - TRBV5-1 TGCGCCAGCAGCTTGAGTCGACTAGCGGGAGATACGCAGTATTTT CASSLSRLAGDTQYF
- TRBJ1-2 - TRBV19 TGTGCCAGTAGTCCCGACGGGGTACGCAGGTATGGCTACACCTTC CASSPDGVRRYGYTF
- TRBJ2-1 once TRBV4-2 TGTGCCAGCAGCCAAGATCCAGGCCGACCCCTTTTCAATGAGCAGTTCTTC CASSQDPGRPLFNEQFF
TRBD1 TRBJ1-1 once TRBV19 TGTGCCAGTAGGAGGCAGGGGGCCGGGGACACTGAAGCTTTCTTT CASRRQGAGDTEAFF
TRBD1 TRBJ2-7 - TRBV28 TGTGCCAGCAGCCTATTGGCGGGACAGGGGTACGAGCAGTACTTC CASSLLAGQGYEQYF
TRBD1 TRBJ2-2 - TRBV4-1 TGCGCCAGCAGCCAAGGTGGGACAGGCCCGAACACCGGGGAGCTGTTTTTT CASSQGGTGPNTGELFF
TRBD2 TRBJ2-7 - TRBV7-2 TGTGCCAGCAGCGAGGGCGGGGGGCGGTCCTACGAGCAGTACTTC CASSEGGGRSYEQYF
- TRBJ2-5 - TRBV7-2 TGTGCCAGCAGCTTAGCGACAGGTAGTCTGGAGACCCAGTACTTC CASSLATGSLETQYF
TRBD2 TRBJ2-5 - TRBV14 TGTGCCAGCAGCCAAGTTTTCGGGAGGGCAGGGACCCAGTACTTC CASSQVFGRAGTQYF
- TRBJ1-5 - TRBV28 TGTGCCGGAGGGCAGCCCCAGCATTTT CAGGQPQHF
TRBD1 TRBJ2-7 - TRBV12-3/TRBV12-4 TGTGCCAGCAGCCCGGGACAGTCCTACGAGCAGTACTTC CASSPGQSYEQYF
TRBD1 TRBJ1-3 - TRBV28 TGTGCCAGCAGCTATTATCGGACAGGGGAAGGAAACACCATATATTTT CASSYYRTGEGNTIYF
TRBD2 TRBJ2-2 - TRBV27 TGTGCCAGCAAACGACTAGCCCGAGCCTCCGGGGAGCTGTTTTTT CASKRLARASGELFF
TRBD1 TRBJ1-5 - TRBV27 TGTGCCAGCACCCCAGGGGGACAGGTTATCAATCAGCCCCAGCATTTT CASTPGGQVINQPQHF
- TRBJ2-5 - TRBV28 TGTGCCAGCAGTTTATTCAGGGGAAGCGAGACCCAGTACTTC CASSLFRGSETQYF
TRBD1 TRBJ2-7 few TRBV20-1 TGCAGTGCTAGTCTCGGGACAGTCTACGAGCAGTACTTC CSASLGTVYEQYF
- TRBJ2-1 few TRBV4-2 TGTGCCAGCAGCCCCCGGGACTTAAACGCAAATGAGCAGTTCTTC CASSPRDLNANEQFF
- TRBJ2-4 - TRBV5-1 TGCGCCAGCAGCTTGGAAACAGGGAAAAACATTCAGTACTTC CASSLETGKNIQYF
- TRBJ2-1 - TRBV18 TGTGCCAGCTCACCTCGAAGCGAAAATGAGCAGTTCTTC CASSPRSENEQFF
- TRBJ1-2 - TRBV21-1 TGTGCCAGCAACACTCCGGGACAGGGGCATGGCTACACCTTC CASNTPGQGHGYTF
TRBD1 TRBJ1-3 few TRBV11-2 TGTGCCAGCAGCCTGGACAGGCCTATCTCTGGAAACACCATATATTTT CASSLDRPISGNTIYF